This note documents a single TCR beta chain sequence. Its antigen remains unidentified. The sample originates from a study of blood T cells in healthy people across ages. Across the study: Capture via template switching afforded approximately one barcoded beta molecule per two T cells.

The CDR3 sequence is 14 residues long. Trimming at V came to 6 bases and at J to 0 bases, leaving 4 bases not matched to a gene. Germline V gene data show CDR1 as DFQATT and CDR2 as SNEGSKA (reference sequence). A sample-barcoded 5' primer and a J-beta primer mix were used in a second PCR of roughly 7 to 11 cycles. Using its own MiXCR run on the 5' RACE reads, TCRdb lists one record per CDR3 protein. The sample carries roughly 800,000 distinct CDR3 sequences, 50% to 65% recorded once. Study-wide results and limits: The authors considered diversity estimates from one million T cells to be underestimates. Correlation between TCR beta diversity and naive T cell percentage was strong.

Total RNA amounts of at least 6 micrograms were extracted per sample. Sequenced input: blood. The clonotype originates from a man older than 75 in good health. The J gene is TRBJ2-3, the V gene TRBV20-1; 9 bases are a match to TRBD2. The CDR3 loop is CSARLAASTDTQYF. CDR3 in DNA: TGCAGTGCAAGACTAGCGGCTAGCACAGATACGCAGTATTTT.